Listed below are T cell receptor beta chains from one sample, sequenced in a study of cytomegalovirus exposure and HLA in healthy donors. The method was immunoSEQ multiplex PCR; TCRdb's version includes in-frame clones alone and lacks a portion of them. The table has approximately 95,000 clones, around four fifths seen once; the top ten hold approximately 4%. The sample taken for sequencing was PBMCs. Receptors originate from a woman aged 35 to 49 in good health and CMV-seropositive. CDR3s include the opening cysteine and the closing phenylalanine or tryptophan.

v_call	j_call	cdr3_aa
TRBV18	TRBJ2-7	CASSPRQGSYEQYF
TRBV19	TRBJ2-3	CASSVAGGVTNTQYF
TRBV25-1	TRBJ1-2	CASSEWTSSGYTF
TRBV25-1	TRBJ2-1	CASSASRLAGGRDEQFF
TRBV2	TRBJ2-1	CASSPDYRNEQFF
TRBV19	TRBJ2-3	CASSISGSRRDTQYF
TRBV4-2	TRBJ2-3	CAGSQVREGRTDTQYF
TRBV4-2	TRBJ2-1	CASSHGTSGSDEQFF
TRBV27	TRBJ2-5	CASRLAGGPQETQYF
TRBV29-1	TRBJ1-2	CSVPEQGGEGYTF
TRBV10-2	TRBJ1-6	CASRGGTATDSPLHF
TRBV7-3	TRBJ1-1	CASSLTPGLTEAFF
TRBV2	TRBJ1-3	CASSFDRGSGDTIYF
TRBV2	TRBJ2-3	CASSVQGVSTDTQYF
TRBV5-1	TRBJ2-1	CASSLKGEGEQFF
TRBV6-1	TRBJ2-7	CASSVADRSSYEQYF
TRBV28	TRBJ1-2	CASSEQDRGYGYTF
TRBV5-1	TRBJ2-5	CASSLALAGGLGEQYF
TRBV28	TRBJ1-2	CASSHAGGINYGYTF
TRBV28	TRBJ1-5	CASSSPQYSNQPQHF
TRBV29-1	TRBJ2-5	CSVDEVLAGAVETQYF
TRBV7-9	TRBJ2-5	CASSSTGTRETQYF
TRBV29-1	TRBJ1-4	CSAQRGGGAANEKLFF
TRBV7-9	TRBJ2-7	CASSPSHEQYF
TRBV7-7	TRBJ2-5	CASTPGGGDQETQYF
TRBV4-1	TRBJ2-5	CASSQGGNRETQYF
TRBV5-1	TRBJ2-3	CASSLLASGNPTDTQYF
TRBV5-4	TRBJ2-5	CASSPGLAGETQYF
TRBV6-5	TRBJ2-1	CASSLAGASGYNEQFF
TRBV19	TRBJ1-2	CASSITVGIYGYTF
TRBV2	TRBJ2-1	CASRESPATSSDEQFF
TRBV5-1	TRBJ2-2	CASSRDSSTGELFF
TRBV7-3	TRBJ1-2	CASSSRQGDGYTF
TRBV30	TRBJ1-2	CAWNHPPGNYGYTF
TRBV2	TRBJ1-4	CASSAPPGELNEKLFF
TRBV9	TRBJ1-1	CASSVGGATEAFF
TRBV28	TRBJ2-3	CASKEGQGFTDTQYF
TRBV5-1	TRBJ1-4	CASSSQTGGDEKLFF
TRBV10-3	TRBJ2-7	CAIKREGDEQYF
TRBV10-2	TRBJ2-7	CASSGQSYEQYF
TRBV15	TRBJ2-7	CATSRSVAGTEKQYF
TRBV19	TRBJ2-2	CASSIELRYTGELFF